What follows are 4 T cell receptor beta chains derived from one specimen sequenced in a study of spatial heterogeneity in lung cancer. The time point is: blood at routine non-recurrence follow-up after resection. TCRdb re-called the 5' RACE reads through MiXCR, storing one row per CDR3 protein. The sample gives about 3,200 distinct CDR3 sequences, roughly three fifths of which show up once; less than 3.5% is in the top ten. The sequenced sample was PBMCs, obtained at follow-up. These receptors were taken from a male donor with early-stage non-small cell lung cancer.

This clonotype was counted once. The library was designed around alpha chains, so this beta chain is a stray read whose abundance carries little weight. The J gene is TRBJ2-5, the V gene TRBV24-1, with 11 bases fitting TRBD1. The junction had 7 bases not matched to a gene; V was cut back by 4 bases and J by 4 bases. Germline values: CDR1 KGHDR, CDR2 SFDVKD. This CDR3 region has 16 residues. The chain's CDR3 is CATSESGQGAGETQYF. The CDR3 coding sequence is TGTGCCACCAGTGAAAGCGGACAGGGGGCGGGAGAGACCCAGTACTTC.

As for this clonotype: For a library built for alpha chains, this beta chain is a stray read; little rests on its size. The chain is built from TRBV5-1 and TRBJ2-5; 8 nucleotides match TRBD1. Germline V gives CDR1 SGHRS, CDR2 YFSETQ. The CDR3 sequence is 14 residues long. The trim removed 4 bases at V and 3 bases at J, leaving 5 bases unmatched. Written as DNA, the CDR3 is TGCGCCAGCAGCCAAGCGACAGGGGAAGAGACCCAGTACTTC. It encodes CASSQATGEETQYF.

Details on this clonotype: Because the library targeted alpha chains, this beta chain is an off-target read whose size means little. This chain uses TRBV7-2 with TRBJ2-7, with 7 nucleotides matching TRBD2. This CDR3 is built from 14 residues. Germline CDR1 and CDR2: SGHTA and FQGNSA. V shed 4 bases and J 3 bases; nucleotides not matched to a gene: 6. The CDR3: CASSSASGVYEQYF. CDR3 nucleotide sequence: TGTGCCAGCAGCTCCGCTAGCGGAGTCTACGAGCAGTACTTC.

As concerns this clonotype: The library was prepared for alpha chains; this beta chain is a stray read, so its frequency means little. V and J are TRBV7-7 and TRBJ2-1; D not certain. Germline-derived CDR1 and CDR2 are SSHAT and FNYEAQ (reference sequence). This CDR3 spans 13 amino acids. The ends were cut back, 0 bases at V and 5 bases at J, with 5 bases in the middle. CDR3 nucleotide sequence: TGTGCCAGCAGCTTAGCGCTGGACAATGAGCAGTTCTTC. This translates into CASSLALDNEQFF.